This note documents a single TCR beta chain sequence. This record belongs to a study of blood T cell repertoires in COVID-19. Clones were sequenced by immunoSEQ multiplex PCR, and TCRdb holds only the in-frame ones, with some missing. The sample holds about 160,000 clones, around 80% seen once. The sequenced sample consisted of peripheral blood. This receptor was identified in a human donor with acute or convalescent COVID-19. The donor label of this sample is uncertain.

The CDR3 sequence: CASSDTGDNSPLHF. CDR3 sequence (DNA): TGTGCCAGCAGTGATACAGGGGATAATTCACCCCTCCACTTT. The chain links TRBV6-6 to TRBJ1-6; 7 bases agree with TRBD1. The CDR3 is 14 residues long. The V segment lost 5 bases and the J segment 5 bases; nucleotides outside the gene matches: 3. Germline V gene sequence: CDR1 MNHNY, CDR2 SVGAGI (reference sequence).